These T cell receptor beta chains were read from a single sample in a study of blood T cell repertoires in COVID-19. Clones were read by immunoSEQ multiplex PCR, and TCRdb kept only the in-frame ones, dropping some. The table shows tens of thousands of clones, with almost 85% occurring only once. The sequenced sample was peripheral blood. Receptors originate from a human donor in a cohort sampled during active COVID-19. CDR3s include the opening cysteine and the closing phenylalanine or tryptophan. The order of the fields is clone size, J gene, D gene, V gene, CDR3 DNA, CDR3 protein. The D gene is left open where the match is weak. Not all rows give a size; the values are once, few, many and, for expanded clones, a class.

clone size: .; J gene: TRBJ1-6; D gene: .; V gene: TRBV7-9; CDR3 DNA: TGTGCCAGCAGCTTTTCACGAGGAAATTCACCCCTCCACTTT; CDR3 protein: CASSFSRGNSPLHF
clone size: .; J gene: TRBJ1-5; D gene: .; V gene: TRBV7-8; CDR3 DNA: TGTGCCAGCAGCTTAGGGGCATGGCAGCCCCAGCATTTT; CDR3 protein: CASSLGAWQPQHF
clone size: once; J gene: TRBJ2-7; D gene: TRBD1; V gene: TRBV7-2; CDR3 DNA: TGTGCCAGCAGCAGACAGGGCACCTACGAGCAGTACTTC; CDR3 protein: CASSRQGTYEQYF
clone size: .; J gene: TRBJ1-2; D gene: .; V gene: TRBV7-8; CDR3 DNA: TGTGCCAGCAGCTTAGAGGCAGGCTGGTATGGCTACACCTTC; CDR3 protein: CASSLEAGWYGYTF
clone size: .; J gene: TRBJ2-3; D gene: .; V gene: TRBV27; CDR3 DNA: TGTGCCAGCAGTTTATCCGGCGCGGCGATCAGCACAGATACGCAGTATTTT; CDR3 protein: CASSLSGAAISTDTQYF
clone size: .; J gene: TRBJ2-5; D gene: TRBD1; V gene: TRBV12-5; CDR3 DNA: TGTGCTAGTGGTACCCGACAGGGGGAGACCCAGTACTTC; CDR3 protein: CASGTRQGETQYF
clone size: .; J gene: TRBJ2-3; D gene: TRBD2; V gene: TRBV28; CDR3 DNA: TGTGCCAGCAGTTTAGGGGTAGCGGGGGTCACAGATACGCAGTATTTT; CDR3 protein: CASSLGVAGVTDTQYF
clone size: .; J gene: TRBJ2-3; D gene: .; V gene: TRBV28; CDR3 DNA: TGTGCCAGCAGCCCCTACAGGGCAGATACGCAGTATTTT; CDR3 protein: CASSPYRADTQYF
clone size: .; J gene: TRBJ1-3; D gene: .; V gene: TRBV19; CDR3 DNA: TGTGCCAGTAGTACCGCGGGGACCCCTGGAAACACCATATATTTT; CDR3 protein: CASSTAGTPGNTIYF
clone size: .; J gene: TRBJ1-2; D gene: .; V gene: TRBV5-1; CDR3 DNA: TGCGCCAGCAGCTTGGCCACAGACGCCTATGGCTACACCTTC; CDR3 protein: CASSLATDAYGYTF
clone size: .; J gene: TRBJ1-6; D gene: TRBD1; V gene: TRBV7-9; CDR3 DNA: TGTGCCAGCAGCGCGGGCGACAGGGGTCGGGATTCACCCCTCCACTTT; CDR3 protein: CASSAGDRGRDSPLHF
clone size: .; J gene: TRBJ1-5; D gene: TRBD1; V gene: TRBV19; CDR3 DNA: TGTGCCAGTAGTTCCACAGGGGGCGATCAGCCCCAGCATTTT; CDR3 protein: CASSSTGGDQPQHF
clone size: .; J gene: TRBJ2-1; D gene: TRBD2; V gene: TRBV6-6; CDR3 DNA: TGTGCCAGCAGTCCCCGGGTAGCGGGAGGGAATGAGCAGTTCTTC; CDR3 protein: CASSPRVAGGNEQFF
clone size: .; J gene: TRBJ1-4; D gene: .; V gene: TRBV4-1; CDR3 DNA: TGCGCCAGCAGCCAAGAGGAAGGGCGGGGGTCGGAAAAACTGTTTTTT; CDR3 protein: CASSQEEGRGSEKLFF
clone size: .; J gene: TRBJ2-7; D gene: TRBD2; V gene: TRBV27; CDR3 DNA: TGTGCCAGCAGTCCGTGGACTAGCGGGCCCTACGAGCAGTACTTC; CDR3 protein: CASSPWTSGPYEQYF
clone size: .; J gene: TRBJ2-7; D gene: TRBD1; V gene: TRBV19; CDR3 DNA: TGTGCCAGTAGTATAGGGCAGGGGGCCTACGAGCAGTACTTC; CDR3 protein: CASSIGQGAYEQYF
clone size: .; J gene: TRBJ1-5; D gene: .; V gene: TRBV7-9; CDR3 DNA: TGTGCCAGCAGCTTACAAGGGGACAATCAGCCCCAGCATTTT; CDR3 protein: CASSLQGDNQPQHF
clone size: .; J gene: TRBJ1-2; D gene: TRBD1; V gene: TRBV27; CDR3 DNA: TGTGCCAGCACCCACCTGTCGGGACAGGGAAACTATGGCTACACCTTC; CDR3 protein: CASTHLSGQGNYGYTF
clone size: .; J gene: TRBJ2-1; D gene: TRBD2; V gene: TRBV14; CDR3 DNA: TGTGCCAGCAGCCGACGGTCTAGCGGACTTTGGAATGAGCAGTTCTTC; CDR3 protein: CASSRRSSGLWNEQFF
clone size: .; J gene: TRBJ2-4; D gene: .; V gene: TRBV3-1/TRBV3-2; CDR3 DNA: TGTGCCAGCAGCCAAACTGGACTAGCCAAAAACATTCAGTACTTC; CDR3 protein: CASSQTGLAKNIQYF
clone size: .; J gene: TRBJ2-7; D gene: TRBD2; V gene: TRBV9; CDR3 DNA: TGTGCCAGCAGCGTAGGACTAGCCTCCTACGAGCAGTACTTC; CDR3 protein: CASSVGLASYEQYF
clone size: .; J gene: TRBJ2-1; D gene: .; V gene: TRBV7-2; CDR3 DNA: TGTGCCAGCAGCCACTACCGTGGTGAGCAGTTCTTC; CDR3 protein: CASSHYRGEQFF
clone size: .; J gene: TRBJ2-1; D gene: TRBD2; V gene: TRBV27; CDR3 DNA: TGTGCCAGCAGTTCCTTAGCGGGAGGGCCCCTAGAGCAGTTCTTC; CDR3 protein: CASSSLAGGPLEQFF
clone size: .; J gene: TRBJ2-6; D gene: TRBD1; V gene: TRBV6-4; CDR3 DNA: TGTGCCAGCAGTCGGGACAGCGCCAACGTCCTGACTTTC; CDR3 protein: CASSRDSANVLTF
clone size: .; J gene: TRBJ2-5; D gene: .; V gene: TRBV7-8; CDR3 DNA: TGTGCCAGCAGCCCTTATTTCGGAGAGACCCAGTACTTC; CDR3 protein: CASSPYFGETQYF
clone size: .; J gene: TRBJ2-3; D gene: .; V gene: TRBV5-1; CDR3 DNA: TGCGCCAGCAGCTTTGCGACCTCTAGCGAAAGCACAGATACGCAGTATTTT; CDR3 protein: CASSFATSSESTDTQYF
clone size: .; J gene: TRBJ1-5; D gene: .; V gene: TRBV7-9; CDR3 DNA: TGTGCCAGCAGCTTAGGCGGGGGCCAGCCCCAGCATTTT; CDR3 protein: CASSLGGGQPQHF
clone size: .; J gene: TRBJ2-5; D gene: TRBD2; V gene: TRBV4-2; CDR3 DNA: TGTGCCAGCAGCCAAGATTATGGGCGGGAGGGTCAAGAGACCCAGTACTTC; CDR3 protein: CASSQDYGREGQETQYF
clone size: once; J gene: TRBJ2-7; D gene: .; V gene: TRBV18; CDR3 DNA: TGTGCCAGCTCACCGTTCTCTGCCTACGAGCAGTACTTC; CDR3 protein: CASSPFSAYEQYF
clone size: .; J gene: TRBJ2-1; D gene: TRBD2; V gene: TRBV6-4; CDR3 DNA: TGTGCCAGCAGTGGCGACTGGGGAGGGGAGCAGTTCTTC; CDR3 protein: CASSGDWGGEQFF
clone size: .; J gene: TRBJ2-5; D gene: .; V gene: TRBV14; CDR3 DNA: TGTGCCAGCAGCCAAGATATAGGGGGAGAGACCCAGTACTTC; CDR3 protein: CASSQDIGGETQYF
clone size: .; J gene: TRBJ2-7; D gene: .; V gene: TRBV30; CDR3 DNA: TGTGCCTGGAGTTACCGGGTGAGCCCCTACGAGCAGTACTTC; CDR3 protein: CAWSYRVSPYEQYF
clone size: .; J gene: TRBJ1-3; D gene: .; V gene: TRBV14; CDR3 DNA: TGTGCCAGCAGCCAATTGGGGAGTGGAAACACCATATATTTT; CDR3 protein: CASSQLGSGNTIYF
clone size: .; J gene: TRBJ2-3; D gene: TRBD1; V gene: TRBV2; CDR3 DNA: TGTGCCAGCTCGTCTCAGGGGGCAACAGATACGCAGTATTTT; CDR3 protein: CASSSQGATDTQYF
clone size: once; J gene: TRBJ2-1; D gene: .; V gene: TRBV5-8; CDR3 DNA: TGTGCCAGCAGCTTGCCCCCCACTGATGAGCAGTTCTTC; CDR3 protein: CASSLPPTDEQFF
clone size: .; J gene: TRBJ2-5; D gene: .; V gene: TRBV5-4; CDR3 DNA: TGTGCCAGCAGCTTGGACAGGGAAGGAGTCCAAGAGACCCAGTACTTC; CDR3 protein: CASSLDREGVQETQYF
clone size: .; J gene: TRBJ2-7; D gene: TRBD1; V gene: TRBV2; CDR3 DNA: TGTGCCAGCAGCCCGTGGACAGGCTACGAGCAGTACTTC; CDR3 protein: CASSPWTGYEQYF
clone size: .; J gene: TRBJ1-6; D gene: TRBD1; V gene: TRBV28; CDR3 DNA: TGTGCCAGCAGTTTCCCCCACAGGGGGAATAATTCACCCCTCCACTTT; CDR3 protein: CASSFPHRGNNSPLHF
clone size: .; J gene: TRBJ2-3; D gene: TRBD1; V gene: TRBV5-1; CDR3 DNA: TGCGCCAGCAGCTTGGTAGGGACAGGGGGCACAGATACGCAGTATTTT; CDR3 protein: CASSLVGTGGTDTQYF
clone size: .; J gene: TRBJ1-5; D gene: .; V gene: TRBV7-8; CDR3 DNA: TGTGCCAGCAGTCCTCGTGGGGGCTACCAGCCCCAGCATTTT; CDR3 protein: CASSPRGGYQPQHF